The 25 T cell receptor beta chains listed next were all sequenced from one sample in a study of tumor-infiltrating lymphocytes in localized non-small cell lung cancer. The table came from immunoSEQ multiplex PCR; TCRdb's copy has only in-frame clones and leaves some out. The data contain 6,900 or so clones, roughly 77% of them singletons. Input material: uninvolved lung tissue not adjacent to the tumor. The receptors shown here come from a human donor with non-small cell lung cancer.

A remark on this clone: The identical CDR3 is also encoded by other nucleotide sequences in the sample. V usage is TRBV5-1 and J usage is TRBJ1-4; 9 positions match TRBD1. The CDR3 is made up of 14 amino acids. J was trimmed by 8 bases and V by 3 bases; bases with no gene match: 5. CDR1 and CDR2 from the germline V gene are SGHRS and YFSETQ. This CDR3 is CASSWGQGGEKLFF. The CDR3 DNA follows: TGCGCCAGCAGCTGGGGACAGGGTGGGGAAAAACTGTTTTTT.

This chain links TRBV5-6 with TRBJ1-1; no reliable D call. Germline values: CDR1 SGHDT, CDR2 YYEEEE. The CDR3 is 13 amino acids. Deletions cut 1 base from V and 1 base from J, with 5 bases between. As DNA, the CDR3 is TGTGCCAGCAGCTTGTTAACGAACACTGAAGCTTTCTTT. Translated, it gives CASSLLTNTEAFF.

This CDR3 is CASSPPGLTSGANVLTF. CDR3 DNA: TGTGCCAGTAGTCCTCCGGGACTCACCTCTGGGGCCAACGTCCTGACTTTC. The genes are TRBV19 and TRBJ2-6; TRBD2 is a possible D gene (6 bases). Germline CDR1 and CDR2: LNHDA and SQIVND (reference sequence). This CDR3 has 17 amino acids. With 5 bases removed from V and 0 bases from J, the gap between germline ends came to 14 bases.

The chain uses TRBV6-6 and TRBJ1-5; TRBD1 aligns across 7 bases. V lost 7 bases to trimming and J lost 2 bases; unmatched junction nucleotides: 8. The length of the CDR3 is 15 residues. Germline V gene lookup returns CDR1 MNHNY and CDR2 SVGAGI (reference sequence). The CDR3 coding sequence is TGTGCCAGCAACACAGGGGTACGCGGCAATCAGCCCCAGCATTTT. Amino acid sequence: CASNTGVRGNQPQHF.

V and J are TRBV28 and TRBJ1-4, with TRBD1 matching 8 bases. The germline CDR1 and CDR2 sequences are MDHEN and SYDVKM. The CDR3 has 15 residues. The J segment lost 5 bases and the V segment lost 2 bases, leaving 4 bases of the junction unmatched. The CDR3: CASSLPGGVNEKLFF. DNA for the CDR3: TGTGCCAGCAGTTTACCAGGGGGCGTAAATGAAAAACTGTTTTTT.

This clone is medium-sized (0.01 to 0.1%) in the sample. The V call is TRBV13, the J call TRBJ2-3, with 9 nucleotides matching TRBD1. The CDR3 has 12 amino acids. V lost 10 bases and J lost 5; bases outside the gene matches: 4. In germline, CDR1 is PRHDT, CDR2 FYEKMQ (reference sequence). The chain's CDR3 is CATGTGRDTQYF. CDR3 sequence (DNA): TGTGCCACCGGGACAGGGAGAGATACGCAGTATTTT.

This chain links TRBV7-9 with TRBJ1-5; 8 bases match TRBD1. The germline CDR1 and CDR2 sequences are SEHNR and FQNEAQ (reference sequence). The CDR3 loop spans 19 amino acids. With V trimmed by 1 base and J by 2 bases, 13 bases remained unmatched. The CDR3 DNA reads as TGTGCCAGCAGCTTAGTGACCCTGACAGGGGTGGAAGGCAATCAGCCCCAGCATTTT. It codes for CASSLVTLTGVEGNQPQHF.

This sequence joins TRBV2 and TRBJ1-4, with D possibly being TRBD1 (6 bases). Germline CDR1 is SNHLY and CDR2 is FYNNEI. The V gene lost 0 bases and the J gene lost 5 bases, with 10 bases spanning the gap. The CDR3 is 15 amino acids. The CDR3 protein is CASSEASRGNEKLFF. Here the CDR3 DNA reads TGTGCCAGCAGTGAAGCGAGCAGGGGAAATGAAAAACTGTTTTTT.

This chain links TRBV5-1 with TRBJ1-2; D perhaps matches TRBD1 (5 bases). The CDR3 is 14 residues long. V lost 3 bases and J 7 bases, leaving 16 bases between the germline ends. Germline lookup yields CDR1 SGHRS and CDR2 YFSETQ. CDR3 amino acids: CASSSPDRGVGYTF. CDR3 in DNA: TGCGCCAGCAGCTCGCCGGACCGGGGGGTTGGCTACACCTTC.

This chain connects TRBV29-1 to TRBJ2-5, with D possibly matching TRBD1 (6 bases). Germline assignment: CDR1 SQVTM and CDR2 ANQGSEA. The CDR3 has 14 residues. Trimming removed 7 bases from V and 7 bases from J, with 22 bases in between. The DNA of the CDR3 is TGCAGCGCTAGACAGGATCATGGCTTAGGGACCCAGTACTTC. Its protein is CSARQDHGLGTQYF.

The CDR3 nucleotides are TGTGCCACCAGCAGAGATCAGGGACGCTACGAGCAGTACTTC. It encodes CATSRDQGRYEQYF. The V and J genes are TRBV15 and TRBJ2-7, with D perhaps given as TRBD1 or TRBD2 (5 bases each). The CDR3 consists of 14 residues. V gave up 0 bases and J gave up 3 bases, with 9 bases separating them. The V gene's germline CDR1 is LNHNV and CDR2 YYDKDF (reference sequence).

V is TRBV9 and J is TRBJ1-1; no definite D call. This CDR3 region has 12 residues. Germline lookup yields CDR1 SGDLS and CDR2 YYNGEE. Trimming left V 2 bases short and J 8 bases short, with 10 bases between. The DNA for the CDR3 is TGTGCCAGCAGCGTCCTTGCACAGGAAGCTTTCTTT. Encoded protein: CASSVLAQEAFF.

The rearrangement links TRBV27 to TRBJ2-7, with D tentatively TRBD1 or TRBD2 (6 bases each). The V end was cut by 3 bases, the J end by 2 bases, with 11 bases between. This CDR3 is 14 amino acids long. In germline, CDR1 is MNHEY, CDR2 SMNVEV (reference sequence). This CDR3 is CASSLERGAYEQYF. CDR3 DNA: TGTGCCAGCAGTTTGGAGAGGGGGGCCTACGAGCAGTACTTC.

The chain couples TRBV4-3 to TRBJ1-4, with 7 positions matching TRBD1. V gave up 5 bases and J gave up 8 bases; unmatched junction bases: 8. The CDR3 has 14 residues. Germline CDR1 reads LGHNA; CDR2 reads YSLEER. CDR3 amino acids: CASSATGEGEKLFF. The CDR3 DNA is TGCGCCAGCAGCGCAACAGGGGAAGGGGAAAAACTGTTTTTT.

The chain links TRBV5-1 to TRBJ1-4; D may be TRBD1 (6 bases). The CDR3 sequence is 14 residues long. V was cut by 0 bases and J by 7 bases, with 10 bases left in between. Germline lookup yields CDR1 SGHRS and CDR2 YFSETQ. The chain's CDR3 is CASSLGQGSEKLFF. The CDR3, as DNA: TGCGCCAGCAGCTTGGGGCAGGGGAGTGAAAAACTGTTTTTT.

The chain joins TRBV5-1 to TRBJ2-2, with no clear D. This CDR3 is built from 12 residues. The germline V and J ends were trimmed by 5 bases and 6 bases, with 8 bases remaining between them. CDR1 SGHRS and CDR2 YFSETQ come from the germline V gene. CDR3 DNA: TGCGCCAGCAGGCGAATCGCCGGGGAGCTGTTTTTT. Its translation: CASRRIAGELFF.

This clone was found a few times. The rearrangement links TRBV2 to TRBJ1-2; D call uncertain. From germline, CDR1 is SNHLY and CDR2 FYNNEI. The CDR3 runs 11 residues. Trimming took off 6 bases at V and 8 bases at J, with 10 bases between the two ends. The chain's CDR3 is CASRAAIGYTF. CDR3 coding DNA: TGTGCCAGCAGAGCAGCTATCGGCTACACCTTC.

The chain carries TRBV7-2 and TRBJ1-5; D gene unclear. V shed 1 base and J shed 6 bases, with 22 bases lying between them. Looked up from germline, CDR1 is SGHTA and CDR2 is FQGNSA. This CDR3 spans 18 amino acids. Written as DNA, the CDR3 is TGTGCCAGCAGCTTAGGGGTTCGGGGATTCGGAGGGTCTCAGCCCCAGCATTTT. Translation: CASSLGVRGFGGSQPQHF.

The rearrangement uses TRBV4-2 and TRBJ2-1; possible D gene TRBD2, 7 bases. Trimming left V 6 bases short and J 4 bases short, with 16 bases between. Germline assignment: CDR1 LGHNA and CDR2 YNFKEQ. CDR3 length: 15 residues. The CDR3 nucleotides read TGTGCCAGCAGAAACCCCGGGGGGCTTTACAATGAGCAGTTCTTC. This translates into CASRNPGGLYNEQFF.

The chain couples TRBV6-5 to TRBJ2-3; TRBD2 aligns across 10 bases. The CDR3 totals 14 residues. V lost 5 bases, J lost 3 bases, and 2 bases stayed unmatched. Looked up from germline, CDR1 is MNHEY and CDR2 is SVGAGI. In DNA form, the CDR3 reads TGTGCCAGCAGTCCGGGACTAGCGACAGATACGCAGTATTTT. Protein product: CASSPGLATDTQYF.

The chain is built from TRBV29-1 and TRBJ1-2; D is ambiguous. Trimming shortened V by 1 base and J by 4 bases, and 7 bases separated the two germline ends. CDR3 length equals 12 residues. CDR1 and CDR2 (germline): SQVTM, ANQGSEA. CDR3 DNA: TGCAGCGTTGAAGTCGTGGGCTATGGCTACACCTTC. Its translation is CSVEVVGYGYTF.

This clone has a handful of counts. CDR3 region: CATINRNSYEQYF. The CDR3 bases are TGTGCCACCATTAACAGGAACTCCTACGAGCAGTACTTC. This rearrangement joins TRBV28 to TRBJ2-7; maybe TRBD1 (5 bases). V was pared by 10 bases and J by 0 bases, with 13 bases between. This CDR3 region has 13 residues. Germline CDR1 is MDHEN and CDR2 is SYDVKM. Variable domain in full (rest from reference TRBV28 and TRBJ2-7): DVKVTQSSRYLVKRTGEKVFLECVQDMDHENMFWYRQDPGLGLRLIYFSYDVKMKEKGDIPEGYSVSREKKERFSLILESASTNQTSMYLCATINRNSYEQYFGPGTRLTVT.

The CDR3 loop is CASSPDRGTVQPQHF. The CDR3 DNA reads as TGTGCCAGCAGCCCAGACAGGGGCACAGTGCAGCCCCAGCATTTT. The rearrangement uses TRBV11-2 and TRBJ1-5; 8 nucleotides line up with TRBD1. The CDR3 has 15 amino acids. After removal of 5 bases from V and 7 bases from J, the junction contained 10 bases not matched to a gene. Germline V gene lookup returns CDR1 SGHAT and CDR2 FQNNGV.

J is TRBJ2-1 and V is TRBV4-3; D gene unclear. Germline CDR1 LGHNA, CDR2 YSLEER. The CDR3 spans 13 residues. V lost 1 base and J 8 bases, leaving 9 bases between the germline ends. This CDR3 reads CASSQVIDDEQFF. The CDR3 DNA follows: TGCGCCAGCAGCCAAGTCATTGATGATGAGCAGTTCTTC.

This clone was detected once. This chain's CDR3 is CASSLREEDSGANVLTF. In nucleotides, the CDR3 is TGTGCCAGCAGCTTAAGAGAGGAAGACTCTGGGGCCAACGTCCTGACTTTC. The V and J genes are TRBV5-5 and TRBJ2-6; D is ambiguous. The V gene's germline CDR1 is SGHKS and CDR2 YYEKEE (reference sequence). The CDR3 covers 17 residues. Trimming left V 2 bases short and J 0 bases short, with 12 bases between.